This T cell receptor (beta chain) was observed in a study of blood T cell repertoires in COVID-19. At the level of the study: Sites across the United States, Italy and Spain contributed samples from acute and convalescent COVID-19.

Original processing methods: Scientists estimated how many nucleated cells there were by amplifying reference gene primers. Clones were sequenced by immunoSEQ multiplex PCR, and TCRdb holds only the in-frame ones, with some missing. The V and J calls and the clone size are those of that table, but D and trimming were determined from the DNA. The sample records fewer than 300,000 clones, less than 85% being singletons. The ends lost 2 bases at V and 1 base at J; junction bases unmatched: 9. The CDR3 is made up of 19 amino acids. Germline V gives CDR1 LGHDT, CDR2 YNNKEL (reference sequence). The chain joins TRBV3-1 (or the pseudogene TRBV3-2) to TRBJ2-7; 15 nucleotides agree with TRBD2. The sample consisted of peripheral blood. The source is a woman aged 18 to 35 with acute or convalescent COVID-19. The CDR3 DNA is TGTGCCAGCAGCCAATGGACTAGCGGGAGGGGGATAATATCCTACGAGCAGTACTTC. Its translation: CASSQWTSGRGIISYEQYF.